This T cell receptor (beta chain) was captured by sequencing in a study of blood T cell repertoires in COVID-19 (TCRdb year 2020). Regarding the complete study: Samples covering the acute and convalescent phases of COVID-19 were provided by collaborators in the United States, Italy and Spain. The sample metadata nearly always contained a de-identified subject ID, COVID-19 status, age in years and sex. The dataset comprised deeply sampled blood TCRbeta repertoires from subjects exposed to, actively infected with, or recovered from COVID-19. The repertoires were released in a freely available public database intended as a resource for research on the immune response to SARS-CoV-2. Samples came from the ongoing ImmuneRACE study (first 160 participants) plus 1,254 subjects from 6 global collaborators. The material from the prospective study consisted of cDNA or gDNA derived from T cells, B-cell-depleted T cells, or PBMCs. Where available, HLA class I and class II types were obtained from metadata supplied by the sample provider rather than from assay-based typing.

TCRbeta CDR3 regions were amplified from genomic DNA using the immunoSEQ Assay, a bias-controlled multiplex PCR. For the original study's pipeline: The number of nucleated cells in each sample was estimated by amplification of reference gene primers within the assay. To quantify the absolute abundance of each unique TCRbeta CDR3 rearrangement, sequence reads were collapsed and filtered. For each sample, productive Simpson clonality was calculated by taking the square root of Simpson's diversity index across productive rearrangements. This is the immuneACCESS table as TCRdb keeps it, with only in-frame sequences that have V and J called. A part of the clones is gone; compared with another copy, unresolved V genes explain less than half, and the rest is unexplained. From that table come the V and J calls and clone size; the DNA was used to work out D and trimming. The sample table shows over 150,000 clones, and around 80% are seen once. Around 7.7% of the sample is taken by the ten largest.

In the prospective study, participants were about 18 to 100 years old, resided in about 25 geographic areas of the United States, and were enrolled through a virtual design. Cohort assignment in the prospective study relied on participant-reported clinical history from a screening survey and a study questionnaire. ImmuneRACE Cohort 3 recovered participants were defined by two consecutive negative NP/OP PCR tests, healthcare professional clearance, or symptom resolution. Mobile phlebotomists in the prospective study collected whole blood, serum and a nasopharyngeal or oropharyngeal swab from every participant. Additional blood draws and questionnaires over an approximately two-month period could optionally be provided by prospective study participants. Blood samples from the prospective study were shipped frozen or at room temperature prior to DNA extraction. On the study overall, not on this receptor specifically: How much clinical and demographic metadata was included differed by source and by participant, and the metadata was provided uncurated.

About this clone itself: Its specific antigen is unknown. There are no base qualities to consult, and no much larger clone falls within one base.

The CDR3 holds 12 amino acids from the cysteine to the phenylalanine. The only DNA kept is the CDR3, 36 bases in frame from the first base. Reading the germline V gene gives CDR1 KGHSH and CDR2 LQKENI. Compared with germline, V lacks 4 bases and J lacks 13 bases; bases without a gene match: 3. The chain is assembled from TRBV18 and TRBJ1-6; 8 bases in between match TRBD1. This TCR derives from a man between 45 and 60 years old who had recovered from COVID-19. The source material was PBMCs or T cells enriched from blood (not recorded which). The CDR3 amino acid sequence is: CASSQTGAPLHF. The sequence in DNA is TGTGCCAGCTCACAGACAGGGGCCCCCCTCCACTTT.